This TCR beta chain was identified in a study of immune cell composition in non-small cell lung cancer. Study findings and constraints: Tumour-reactive clones were not shown to match dominant in vivo tumour clones.

This CDR3 region has 18 residues. CDR1 is LNHDA and CDR2 is SQIVND in the germline V gene (reference sequence). The V segment lost 3 bases and the J segment 3 bases; nucleotides outside the gene matches: 8. This table comes from immunoSEQ multiplex PCR, and its TCRdb copy is limited to in-frame clones, with some not included. There are some 3,200 clones in the sample; 60% to 75% occur only once, and 25% to 30% lies in the top ten. For this clone: Its specificity is unknown.

Normal lung sampling was at least 3 cm from the tumour, as distant as possible. Template was genomic DNA from frozen, unsorted single-cell suspensions. The sample was non-adjacent lung tissue. The rearrangement uses TRBV19 and TRBJ2-1, with 13 bases fitting TRBD2. The receptor's source is a human donor with non-small cell lung cancer. The CDR3 DNA sequence: TGTGCCAGTAGTATTAGCCTGACTAGCGGGGGGATCTACAATGAGCAGTTCTTC. This translates into CASSISLTSGGIYNEQFF.